These 25 T cell receptor beta chains share one sample of origin, sequenced in a study of CD8 T cells in ankylosing spondylitis. Study-wide findings and caveats: Typical of ankylosing spondylitis blood, it appeared, was a TCR beta motif of seven to nine highly homologous variants.

TCRdb itself ran the 5' RACE reads through MiXCR, one entry per CDR3 protein. The data contain around 540,000 distinct CDR3 sequences, over 9.5% of them singletons. No antigen has been assigned to these receptors. Source material: blood, either unsorted or a sorted T cell fraction (not recorded which). The source of these receptors is a male donor with ankylosing spondylitis.

This chain joins TRBV15 and TRBJ2-5, with TRBD2 matching over 7 bases. The CDR3 runs 15 residues. Germline CDR1 is LNHNV and CDR2 is YYDKDF (reference sequence). J gave up 2 bases and V 2 bases, and 5 bases lay outside the gene matches. For the CDR3, the DNA is TGTGCCACCAGCAGAACGTCTAGCGGACAAGAGACCCAGTACTTC. Protein: CATSRTSSGQETQYF.

J is TRBJ2-2 and V is TRBV3-1, with 9 positions matching TRBD1. The V segment lost 4 bases and the J segment 1 base; nucleotides outside the gene matches: 4. The CDR3 runs to 16 residues. Germline V gives CDR1 LGHDT, CDR2 YNNKEL (reference sequence). CDR3 sequence reads: CASSRTGVRNTGELFF. In DNA form, the CDR3 reads TGTGCCAGCAGCCGGACAGGGGTCCGGAACACCGGGGAGCTGTTTTTT. Full variable domain (rest looked up from reference TRBV3-1 and TRBJ2-2): DTAVSQTPKYLVTQMGNDKSIKCEQNLGHDTMYWYKQDSKKFLKIMFSYNNKELIINETVPNRFSPKSPDKAHLNLHINSLELGDSAVYFCASSRTGVRNTGELFFGEGSRLTVL.

This clonotype occurred many times. The rearrangement uses TRBV12-3 or TRBV12-4 and TRBJ1-5, with a possible D match to TRBD1 (6 bases). V was trimmed by 0 bases and J by 7 bases, leaving 7 bases between them. This CDR3 contains 13 residues. The chain's CDR3 is CASSLAQGQPQHF. CDR3 in DNA: TGTGCCAGCAGTTTAGCGCAGGGGCAGCCCCAGCATTTT.

This clonotype was picked up a small number of times. The chain recombines TRBV2 with TRBJ1-5; D might be TRBD1 (6 bases). Germline CDR1 SNHLY, CDR2 FYNNEI. V was clipped by 3 bases and J by 5 bases, with 14 bases between them. The CDR3 runs to 15 residues. The CDR3 here is CASSESRGGYQPQHF. CDR3 DNA sequence: TGTGCCAGCAGTGAGTCCAGGGGCGGTTATCAGCCCCAGCATTTT.

The chain joins TRBV20-1 to TRBJ2-3; 10 nucleotides align to TRBD1. The CDR3 runs 19 residues. The V gene end was trimmed by 6 bases and the J gene end by 6 bases; junction bases not matched to a gene: 24. In germline, CDR1 is DFQATT, CDR2 SNEGSKA (reference sequence). In DNA form, the CDR3 reads TGCAGTGCCGCCACCTCTTTCTCCTCACCGGACAGGGGGTTCGATACGCAGTATTTT. Translation: CSAATSFSSPDRGFDTQYF.

This clonotype was observed a handful of times. The chain joins TRBV7-9 to TRBJ2-1; 10 bases map to TRBD1. CDR1 and CDR2 (germline): SEHNR, FQNEAQ (reference sequence). Germline trimming cut 7 bases from V and 5 bases from J; bases unmatched to any gene: 8. The CDR3 covers 15 residues. DNA of the CDR3: TGTGCCAGCACACGGGGACAGGGGCCTAACAATGAGCAGTTCTTC. The encoded protein is CASTRGQGPNNEQFF.

This chain connects TRBV10-2 to TRBJ2-1; 9 bases are a match to TRBD2. CDR1 is WSHSY and CDR2 is SAAADI in the germline V gene. The CDR3 totals 13 residues. J was trimmed by 6 bases and V by 6 bases; bases with no gene match: 3. CDR3 in DNA: TGCGCCAGCAGGCTAGCGGGGTGCAATGAGCAGTTCTTC. Protein sequence: CASRLAGCNEQFF.

The J gene is TRBJ2-1, the V gene TRBV5-1; perhaps TRBD2 as D (5 bases). Trimming took 4 bases from V and 1 from J, leaving 15 bases between them. The CDR3 is 16 residues long. CDR1 and CDR2 (germline): SGHRS, YFSETQ. CDR3 sequence reads: CASSAAGRWSYNEQFF. CDR3 DNA: TGCGCCAGCAGCGCGGCGGGCCGGTGGTCCTACAATGAGCAGTTCTTC.

This clonotype was seen a few times. V is TRBV7-9 and J is TRBJ2-1; the D gene is possibly TRBD1 (5 bases). Trimming took 10 bases from V and 4 from J, leaving 11 bases between them. The germline V gene encodes CDR1 SEHNR and CDR2 FQNEAQ (reference sequence). The CDR3 runs 12 residues. In DNA form, the CDR3 reads TGTGCCACCCAGGGCGTATACAATGAGCAGTTCTTC. Its protein is CATQGVYNEQFF.

This clonotype was counted ten times or more. V gene TRBV7-2 combines with J gene TRBJ2-1; no clear D gene. Germline CDR1 and CDR2: SGHTA and FQGNSA. Trimming removed 3 bases from V and 5 bases from J, with 14 bases in between. The CDR3 is 15 amino acids. The CDR3, as DNA: TGTGCCAGCAGCTTGGAAGATTCTAGAGACAATGAGCAGTTCTTC. Translation: CASSLEDSRDNEQFF.

The chain has TRBV30 and TRBJ2-1; D is unresolved. The CDR3 is 10 residues long. Between the trimmed V and J ends, which lost 2 bases and 10 bases, there was a span of 6 bases. Germline V CDR1 and CDR2: GTSNPN, SVGIG (reference sequence). The CDR3 DNA follows: TGTGCCTGGAGTTCGGGCGAGCAGTTCTTC. Protein product: CAWSSGEQFF.

The rearrangement links TRBV20-1 to TRBJ2-1; possibly TRBD1 or TRBD2 for D (6 bases each). Germline lookup yields CDR1 DFQATT and CDR2 SNEGSKA (reference sequence). CDR3 size: 15 residues. V was cut by 5 bases and J by 4 bases, with 18 bases left in between. DNA for the CDR3: TGCAGTGCTCAAAAAGGGGGGATCTGGTACAATGAGCAGTTCTTC. Amino acid sequence: CSAQKGGIWYNEQFF.

The chain joins TRBV4-2 to TRBJ2-1; D remains ambiguous. The CDR3 has 14 residues. The V end lost 1 base, the J end lost 10 bases, and 14 bases lay between the germline ends. Germline CDR1 LGHNA, CDR2 YNFKEQ. The CDR3 sequence: CASSQGNSRDEQFF. For the CDR3, the DNA is TGTGCCAGCAGCCAAGGGAATAGCCGTGACGAGCAGTTCTTC.

Many counts were recorded for this clonotype. The V gene is TRBV10-3, the J gene TRBJ2-7, with D possibly TRBD2 on 6 matching bases. This CDR3 contains 12 residues. In germline, CDR1 is ENHRY, CDR2 SYGVKD. Trimming pared 3 bases from V and 9 bases from J, leaving 12 bases between. The CDR3 coding sequence is TGTGCCATCAGTGATCCCAGGGAGGTGCAGTACTTC. This sequence encodes CAISDPREVQYF.

The CDR3 nucleotides are TGTGCCAGCAGTTACTCCCGGGGAAACACCATATATTTT. Amino acids: CASSYSRGNTIYF. The rearrangement joins TRBV6-6 to TRBJ1-3; D remains ambiguous. The CDR3 spans 13 residues. Trimming took off 0 bases at V and 4 bases at J, with 4 bases between the two ends. In germline, CDR1 is MNHNY, CDR2 SVGAGI (reference sequence).

This clonotype was counted a few times. The V gene is TRBV7-8, the J gene TRBJ2-3, with 9 bases identical to TRBD2. This CDR3 contains 16 residues. V gave up 2 bases and J gave up 6 bases; unmatched junction bases: 9. The V gene's germline CDR1 is SGHVS and CDR2 FQNEAQ. The CDR3 reads CASSLQDSGREDTQYF. CDR3 in DNA: TGTGCCAGCAGCTTACAGGATAGCGGGAGAGAGGATACGCAGTATTTT.

This chain links TRBV3-1 with TRBJ2-1; a weak D match, TRBD1 (6 bases). V was pared by 4 bases and J by 2 bases, with 12 bases between. Germline CDR1 LGHDT, CDR2 YNNKEL (reference sequence). This CDR3 has 15 amino acids. The CDR3: CASSPHRDTYNEQFF. DNA for the CDR3: TGTGCCAGCAGCCCCCACAGGGACACCTACAATGAGCAGTTCTTC.

This chain uses TRBV6-1 with TRBJ1-4; D is undetermined. The CDR3 extends over 15 amino acids. Per the germline V gene, CDR1 is MNHNS and CDR2 is SASEGT. V was shortened by 7 bases and J by 8 bases, with 20 bases between the two germline ends. The CDR3 protein is CASMSRGSGNEKLFF. The CDR3 nucleotides read TGTGCCAGCATGTCGCGGGGATCCGGTAACGAAAAACTGTTTTTT.

This clonotype was counted ten times or more. The chain employs TRBV12-3 or TRBV12-4 and TRBJ1-6; D is unresolved. V lost 2 bases, J lost 7 bases, and 6 bases lay in between. The CDR3 covers 13 residues. The CDR3, as DNA: TGTGCCAGCAGTTTACGAGGCAATTCACCCCTCCACTTT. Its translation: CASSLRGNSPLHF.

This clonotype was picked up many times. The V gene is TRBV12-3 or TRBV12-4, the J gene TRBJ1-1; D unresolved. This CDR3 region has 14 residues. Deletions cut 1 base from V and 4 bases from J, with 10 bases between. This CDR3 is CASSLVPGGTEAFF. The CDR3 nucleotides read TGTGCCAGCAGTTTAGTGCCGGGAGGCACTGAAGCTTTCTTT.

The V call is TRBV12-3 or TRBV12-4, the J call TRBJ2-7, with D perhaps matching TRBD1 (6 bases). Trimming pared 5 bases from V and 0 bases from J, leaving 11 bases between. CDR3 size: 14 residues. This CDR3 is CASSNDRFSYEQYF. Written as DNA, the CDR3 is TGTGCCAGCAGTAACGACAGGTTCTCCTACGAGCAGTACTTC.

There are a few counts of this clonotype. The V call is TRBV18, the J call TRBJ2-1; the D gene is possibly TRBD2 (5 bases). Germline values: CDR1 KGHSH, CDR2 LQKENI. Trimming pared 4 bases from V and 3 bases from J, leaving 10 bases between. The CDR3 extends over 14 amino acids. The DNA for the CDR3 is TGTGCCAGCTCACTTTCGGGATTCTACAATGAGCAGTTCTTC. Translating it yields CASSLSGFYNEQFF.

This clonotype was detected only a few times. The rearrangement links TRBV2 to TRBJ2-2, with D possibly matching TRBD2 (5 bases). There are 14 residues in the CDR3. CDR1 is SNHLY and CDR2 is FYNNEI in the germline V gene. Trimming stripped 7 bases from V and 3 bases from J, with 12 bases between. The chain's CDR3 is CASKDDYDTGELFF. For the CDR3, the DNA is TGTGCCAGCAAGGATGACTATGACACCGGGGAGCTGTTTTTT.

This clonotype was detected a few times. The chain carries TRBV3-1 and TRBJ1-2; tentative D call: TRBD1 (6 bases). The germline V and J ends were trimmed by 10 bases and 3 bases, with 9 bases remaining between them. The CDR3 has 11 amino acids. The germline gives CDR1 LGHDT, CDR2 YNNKEL (reference sequence). CDR3 nucleotide sequence: TGTGCCACCCAGGGGTACTATGGCTACACCTTC. Its protein product is CATQGYYGYTF.

The V gene is TRBV10-2, the J gene TRBJ2-7; D is unresolved. Germline-derived CDR1 and CDR2 are WSHSY and SAAADI. Deletions cut 4 bases from V and 4 bases from J, with 14 bases between. This CDR3 is built from 14 residues. CDR3 amino acids: CASSGPSSSYEQYV. CDR3 in DNA: TGCGCCAGCAGTGGGCCTTCGTCCTCGTACGAGCAGTACGTC.